This TCR beta chain was captured by sequencing in a study of PD-L1 blockade in urothelial cancer. Synthetically made TCR analog templates were put into each PCR as spikes. Sequencing used immunoSEQ multiplex PCR; TCRdb keeps in-frame clones, though not all of them. The sample has 30,000 to 50,000 clones; roughly nine tenths are singletons. Indicated time point: pretreatment peripheral blood. The V and J ends lost 1 base and 5 bases, in that order; junction bases with no gene match: 11. CDR3 length: 17 residues. Germline lookup yields CDR1 SGHRS and CDR2 YFSETQ. The specimen comprised PBMCs, sampled around atezolizumab (anti-PD-L1) treatment. The source is a woman aged 55-75 years with urothelial cancer. The V and J genes are TRBV5-1 and TRBJ2-5; 10 bases are shared with TRBD1. CDR3 bases: TGCGCCAGCAGCTTGTCGGGTCGGACAGGGGGTTTTGAGACCCAGTACTTC. It specifies CASSLSGRTGGFETQYF.